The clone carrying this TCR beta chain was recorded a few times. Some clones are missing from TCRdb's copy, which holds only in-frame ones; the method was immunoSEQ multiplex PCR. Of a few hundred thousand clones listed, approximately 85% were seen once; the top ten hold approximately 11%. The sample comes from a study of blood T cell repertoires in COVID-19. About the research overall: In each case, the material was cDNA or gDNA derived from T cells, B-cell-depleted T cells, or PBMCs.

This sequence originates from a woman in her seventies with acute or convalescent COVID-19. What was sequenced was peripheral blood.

The CDR3 bases are TGTGCCAGCAGCCAAACAGGGGTAAGTCAGCCCCAGCATTTT. This gives the protein CASSQTGVSQPQHF. This chain uses TRBV3-1 (or the pseudogene TRBV3-2) with TRBJ1-5; 7 nucleotides align to TRBD1. The CDR3 has 14 amino acids. From germline, CDR1 is LGHDT and CDR2 YNNKEL (reference sequence). V lost 2 bases and J lost 6; bases outside the gene matches: 4.